This T cell receptor beta chain emerged from a study of neoadjuvant anti-PD-1 for oral cavity cancer. Study-wide background: Patients mostly received three to four biweekly nivolumab doses at 3 mg/kg before surgery.

Blood libraries mostly used 400 to 500 ng genomic DNA, six replicates each. Sequenced by immunoSEQ multiplex PCR; TCRdb stores in-frame clones only, minus some. The sample holds fewer than 90,000 clones, 70% to 85% seen once. The receptor was isolated from a person aged 35-79 years with oral cavity squamous cell carcinoma. This material consisted of PBMCs, taken before nivolumab (anti-PD-1) treatment.

The CDR3 spells CASSSPALHEQYF. CDR3 sequence (DNA): TGTGCCAGCAGCTCCCCGGCGCTCCACGAGCAGTACTTC. J is TRBJ2-7 and V is TRBV7-9; no firm D call. Trimming took off 4 bases at V and 5 bases at J, with 12 bases between the two ends. From germline, CDR1 is SEHNR and CDR2 FQNEAQ (reference sequence). The CDR3 has 13 amino acids.